A selection of T cell receptor beta chains follows, all from one sample in a study of cytomegalovirus exposure and HLA in healthy donors. Produced via immunoSEQ multiplex PCR; TCRdb's table is partial and in-frame only. Of 80,000 to 100,000 clones in the sample, approximately 80% are singletons; the top ten hold about 3.6%. Input material: PBMCs. These receptors were taken from a male donor in good health and CMV-seropositive. Each CDR3 is given with its conserved first and last residue. A D gene is named only where the DNA matches it firmly. Clone size is stated in some rows and not others, as once, few, many or a class when expanded.

>TRBV5-1|NA|TRBJ2-1|15|NA
TGCGCCAGCAGCTTGGCCGGGACTGGGACCAATGAGCAGTTCTTC
CASSLAGTGTNEQFF
>TRBV2|NA|TRBJ1-1|15|NA
TGTGCCAGCAGTGAAGGGCCGGGGAGCTTCACTGAAGCTTTCTTT
CASSEGPGSFTEAFF
>TRBV5-1|TRBD1|TRBJ2-7|13|NA
TGCGCCAGCAGCTCGACAGGGCCGACCGAGCAGTACTTC
CASSSTGPTEQYF
>TRBV19|NA|TRBJ1-6|15|NA
TGTGCCAGTAGGGAGGGGTCCGCTTATAATTCACCCCTCCACTTT
CASREGSAYNSPLHF
>TRBV4-2|NA|TRBJ1-5|17|NA
TGTGCCAGCAGCCAAGAGGTCCTACGAGGGATGAATCAGCCCCAGCATTTT
CASSQEVLRGMNQPQHF
>TRBV7-2|NA|TRBJ1-5|15|NA
TGTGCCAGCAGCTTAGTCGACGGGGGGATCCAGCCCCAGCATTTT
CASSLVDGGIQPQHF
>TRBV7-3|TRBD1|TRBJ1-5|13|NA
TGTGCCAGCAGCATAGACAGGGATCAGCCCCAGCATTTT
CASSIDRDQPQHF
>TRBV6-1|TRBD1|TRBJ2-5|16|once
TGTGCCAGCAGTGATGGTCCAGGGGGCGCGGAAGAGACCCAGTACTTC
CASSDGPGGAEETQYF
>TRBV21-1|NA|TRBJ2-2|16|NA
TGTGCCAGCAGCAAGTCGGACAGGGGGGACACCGGGGAGCTGTTTTTT
CASSKSDRGDTGELFF
>TRBV2|TRBD1|TRBJ1-1|15|few
TGTGCCAGCAGTGAAAGGGACAGGGGTAACACTGAAGCTTTCTTT
CASSERDRGNTEAFF
>TRBV4-1|TRBD2|TRBJ2-1|18|NA
TGCGCCAGCAGCCAAGATCCTCCTAGCGGGGCTATCTACAATGAGCAGTTCTTC
CASSQDPPSGAIYNEQFF
>TRBV2|NA|TRBJ1-5|14|NA
TGTGCCAGCAGTGATTGGTCTAGTTCTCAGCCCCAGCATTTT
CASSDWSSSQPQHF
>TRBV5-6|NA|TRBJ1-2|13|NA
TGTGCCAGCAGCTTAGCAGGGAATTATGGCTACACCTTC
CASSLAGNYGYTF
>TRBV5-4|NA|TRBJ2-7|17|few
TGTGCCAGCAGCTTGGGGGGCGTGGCGGGGAGCTCCTACGAGCAGTACTTC
CASSLGGVAGSSYEQYF
>TRBV4-3|NA|TRBJ1-2|13|NA
TGCGCCAGCAGCCAAGAGGTAGGGGTAGGCTACACCTTC
CASSQEVGVGYTF
>TRBV7-2|TRBD1|TRBJ1-2|15|NA
TGTGCCAGCACCCCCCGGACAGGGGGAATCTATGGCTACACCTTC
CASTPRTGGIYGYTF